What follows is one T cell receptor beta chain and its context. What it recognizes is unknown. The sample is drawn from a study of cytomegalovirus exposure and HLA in healthy donors. Study-level findings and limits: Among TCR beta chains, those listed as cytomegalovirus-associated numbered about 160. Productive status was seen about 87% or about 30% of the time for most TCR beta V segments in an earlier analysis. The classifier reportedly diagnosed cytomegalovirus status with high sensitivity and specificity.

From germline, CDR1 is GTSNPN and CDR2 SVGIG (reference sequence). V shed 0 bases and J 3 bases; nucleotides not matched to a gene: 5. This CDR3 is 15 amino acids long. This PCR relied on a set of 60 Vbeta primers and 13 Jbeta primers. The assay was immunoSEQ multiplex PCR, and TCRdb's table has in-frame clones only and misses some. The table lists 100,000 to 150,000 clones, around 77% of them singletons. The source material was PBMCs. The sequence was obtained from a male donor in good health and CMV-seropositive. V usage is TRBV30 and J usage is TRBJ2-1, with 7 nucleotides matching TRBD1. The CDR3 region is CAWSVGQGDYNEQFF. The CDR3 coding sequence is TGTGCCTGGAGTGTAGGTCAGGGGGACTACAATGAGCAGTTCTTC.